Each of the 20 T cell receptor beta chains below was sequenced from the same sample in a study of T cells after yellow fever vaccination. TCRdb fed the 5' RACE reads into MiXCR, producing one record per CDR3 protein. Here the sample spans under 300,000 distinct CDR3 sequences, over 10% being singletons. Sequences were derived from CD4+ T cells sorted from PBMCs, sampled 45 days after the yellow fever booster vaccination. These receptors were obtained from a man aged 25 to 45 who received the YFV17D yellow fever vaccine.

This sequence joins TRBV4-1 and TRBJ2-5; weak D call: TRBD1 (6 bases). Looked up from germline, CDR1 is MGHRA and CDR2 is YSYEKL. This CDR3 contains 14 residues. V lost 3 bases to trimming and J lost 3 bases, with 11 bases between them. The CDR3, as DNA: TGCGCCAGCAGCCATCCCCGGGACAAAGAGACCCAGTACTTC. Amino acids: CASSHPRDKETQYF.

The rearrangement joins TRBV20-1 to TRBJ2-1, with D possibly TRBD2 on 5 matching bases. The germline V gene has CDR1 DFQATT and CDR2 SNEGSKA (reference sequence). The CDR3 runs to 14 residues. V was shortened by 3 bases and J by 0 bases, with 9 bases between the two germline ends. This CDR3 reads CSARLRGSYNEQFF. CDR3 nucleotides: TGCAGTGCTAGGCTCCGGGGCTCCTACAATGAGCAGTTCTTC.

This clonotype was observed a few times. This chain links TRBV7-3 with TRBJ2-1, with 7 bases matching TRBD2. Looked up from germline, CDR1 is SGHTA and CDR2 is FQGTGA. The V segment lost 5 bases and the J segment 6 bases; nucleotides outside the gene matches: 13. CDR3 size: 16 residues. This chain's CDR3 is CASSLEGAGNPNEQFF. CDR3 nucleotide sequence: TGTGCCAGCAGCCTGGAGGGAGCGGGAAATCCCAATGAGCAGTTCTTC.

This clonotype was detected many times. This chain joins TRBV3-1 and TRBJ2-3; a weak D match, TRBD1 (6 bases). In germline, CDR1 is LGHDT, CDR2 YNNKEL (reference sequence). The CDR3 runs 14 residues. V lost 4 bases, J lost 0 bases, and 8 bases lay in between. CDR3 loop: CASSRGQSTDTQYF. As DNA, the CDR3 is TGTGCCAGCAGCCGCGGACAGAGCACAGATACGCAGTATTTT.

The gene calls are TRBV4-2 and TRBJ2-7; 10 positions match TRBD2. In germline, CDR1 is LGHNA, CDR2 YNFKEQ. The CDR3 runs 15 residues. V lost 1 base and J lost 2; bases outside the gene matches: 2. Written as DNA, the CDR3 is TGTGCCAGCAGCCAAGCTAGCGGGAGCGCCTACGAGCAGTACTTC. Protein: CASSQASGSAYEQYF.

This clonotype was detected only a few times. The chain carries TRBV25-1 and TRBJ2-3; TRBD2 matches at 7 bases. The length of the CDR3 is 15 residues. The ends lost 4 bases at V and 4 bases at J; junction bases unmatched: 8. The germline V gene has CDR1 MGHDK and CDR2 SYGVNS. CDR3 region: CASSVGGGSADTQYF. Here the CDR3 DNA reads TGTGCCAGCAGTGTGGGCGGCGGGAGCGCAGATACGCAGTATTTT.

In this sample, this clonotype turned up a few times. The genes are TRBV28 and TRBJ1-5; D not certain. Trimming cost V 4 bases and J 4 bases, with 11 bases left between them. Germline lookup yields CDR1 MDHEN and CDR2 SYDVKM. This CDR3 spans 14 amino acids. This chain's CDR3 is CASSSTDYNQPQHF. The CDR3 DNA is TGTGCCAGCAGTTCGACGGATTATAATCAGCCCCAGCATTTT.

The chain joins TRBV27 to TRBJ2-7; the D is unclear. With 7 bases removed from V and 3 bases from J, the gap between germline ends came to 19 bases. The CDR3 has 15 amino acids. Per the germline V gene, CDR1 is MNHEY and CDR2 is SMNVEV (reference sequence). CDR3 sequence: CASNRLTGSFYEQYF. The CDR3 DNA is TGTGCCAGCAATCGACTGACTGGAAGCTTCTACGAGCAGTACTTC.

J is TRBJ2-7 and V is TRBV25-1, with D hard to call. The CDR3 length is 14 residues. Trimming took 3 bases from V and 6 from J, leaving 15 bases between them. Germline V gene sequence: CDR1 MGHDK, CDR2 SYGVNS. The CDR3, as DNA: TGTGCCAGCAGTGACCTACACGGCTTTGTCGAGCAGTACTTC. Its translation: CASSDLHGFVEQYF.

This clonotype was picked up a small number of times. The chain recombines TRBV7-2 with TRBJ2-3, with no clear D. V was trimmed by 5 bases and J by 4 bases, leaving 16 bases between them. The CDR3 extends over 15 amino acids. CDR1 and CDR2 from the germline V gene are SGHTA and FQGNSA. CDR3 nucleotide sequence: TGTGCCAGCAGCCTCCGGGCCCGTCCCCCAGATACGCAGTATTTT. Encoded protein: CASSLRARPPDTQYF.

The V gene is TRBV7-9, the J gene TRBJ2-3; D may correspond to TRBD1 or TRBD2 (5 bases each). CDR3 length: 15 residues. The germline V gene has CDR1 SEHNR and CDR2 FQNEAQ (reference sequence). The V end lost 5 bases, the J end lost 1 base, and 13 bases lay between the germline ends. The CDR3 loop is CASSARTGRTDTQYF. CDR3 DNA sequence: TGTGCCAGCAGCGCGAGGACGGGACGCACAGATACGCAGTATTTT. The full variable domain, its missing parts supplied by reference TRBV7-9 and TRBJ2-3, is DTGVSQNPRHKITKRGQNVTFRCDPISEHNRLYWYRQTLGQGPEFLTYFQNEAQLEKSRLLSDRFSAERPKGSFSTLEIQRTEQGDSAMYLCASSARTGRTDTQYFGPGTRLTVL.

The table lists this clonotype with a few counts. The chain recombines TRBV12-3 or TRBV12-4 with TRBJ2-3; D unresolved. The CDR3 covers 14 residues. V was pared by 4 bases and J by 2 bases, with 10 bases between. The CDR3 nucleotides read TGTGCCAGCAGTTCCAGGAGATACACAGATACGCAGTATTTT. This codes for CASSSRRYTDTQYF.

The table lists this clonotype with a few counts. Here the CDR3 DNA reads TGCGCCAGCGCCCTCGGGCGGGAAACCTACGAGCAGTACTTC. Its protein is CASALGRETYEQYF. This chain connects TRBV5-1 to TRBJ2-7; a possible D gene is TRBD2 (6 bases). CDR1 is SGHRS and CDR2 is YFSETQ in the germline V gene. Trimming removed 7 bases from V and 2 bases from J, with 16 bases in between. The CDR3 is 14 residues long.

The rearrangement links TRBV4-3 to TRBJ2-7; 9 nucleotides align to TRBD1. Germline lookup yields CDR1 LGHNA and CDR2 YSLEER. Trimming at V came to 4 bases and at J to 12 bases, leaving 4 bases not matched to a gene. The CDR3 is made up of 11 amino acids. The CDR3 here is CASSPRTGVYF. The CDR3 DNA reads TGCGCCAGCAGCCCACGGACAGGGGTGTACTTC.

A few counts support this clonotype. This sequence joins TRBV28 and TRBJ2-3, with D maybe TRBD2 (6 bases). Trimming cost V 6 bases and J 0 bases, with 16 bases left between them. CDR3 length: 16 residues. Per the germline V gene, CDR1 is MDHEN and CDR2 is SYDVKM. DNA for the CDR3: TGTGCCAGCAGAAACGGAGGGGTTGAGAGCACAGATACGCAGTATTTT. Its protein product is CASRNGGVESTDTQYF.

This clonotype was seen at least ten times. J is TRBJ2-1 and V is TRBV7-6; maybe TRBD2 (6 bases). From germline, CDR1 is SGHVS and CDR2 FNYEAQ. Trimming took 3 bases from V and 5 from J, leaving 11 bases between them. This CDR3 is 14 amino acids long. CDR3 region: CASSFGTLHNEQFF. In nucleotides, the CDR3 is TGTGCCAGCAGCTTCGGGACTCTGCACAATGAGCAGTTCTTC.

This clonotype occurred many times. CDR3 nucleotides: TGTGCCAGCAGCCCATCGGGCGCCGGGCACTACAATGAGCAGTTCTTC. Its protein product is CASSPSGAGHYNEQFF. This rearrangement joins TRBV28 to TRBJ2-1, with D unclear. V was cut by 6 bases and J by 3 bases, with 18 bases left in between. CDR1 and CDR2 (germline): MDHEN, SYDVKM. The CDR3 sequence is 16 residues long.

The V call is TRBV6-2 or TRBV6-3, the J call TRBJ2-7; D is perhaps TRBD1 (7 bases). The CDR3 covers 18 residues. Looked up from germline, CDR1 is MNHEY and CDR2 is SVGEGT. V lost 2 bases and J 5 bases, leaving 25 bases between the germline ends. In DNA, the CDR3 is TGTGCCAGCAGTTACCCGCCTTGGAGGGGGCGCCGGGTCCACGAGCAGTACTTC. Translation: CASSYPPWRGRRVHEQYF.

The rearrangement joins TRBV4-2 to TRBJ2-5; 10 bases match TRBD2. This CDR3 has 16 residues. Losses at the gene ends were 3 bases for V and 5 bases for J; bases not matched to a gene: 9. Germline V gene lookup returns CDR1 LGHNA and CDR2 YNFKEQ. The CDR3: CASSQTSGPVVETQYF. DNA of the CDR3: TGTGCCAGCAGCCAGACTAGCGGGCCGGTCGTGGAGACCCAGTACTTC.

The chain uses TRBV10-3 and TRBJ1-1; tentatively, D is TRBD1 (5 bases). In germline, CDR1 is ENHRY, CDR2 SYGVKD. V was trimmed by 2 bases and J by 5 bases, leaving 6 bases between them. The CDR3 spans 12 residues. CDR3: CAISEGGTEAFF. CDR3 DNA: TGTGCCATCAGTGAGGGGGGAACTGAAGCTTTCTTT.